Following are 17 T cell receptor beta chains from one sample sequenced in a study of T-cell memory formation after mild COVID-19. Each CDR3 protein is one row after TCRdb ran MiXCR on the 5' RACE reads. This sample carries 110,000 to 150,000 distinct CDR3 sequences, roughly 24% of them seen once, and the ten largest clones take less than 25%. Sequences were obtained from PBMCs or a T cell subset sorted from them (not recorded which). These receptors were obtained from an adult woman who had mild COVID-19 (a few samples of this study predate the infection). Cell type and time point are not known.

This clonotype has only a few counts. This sequence joins TRBV7-2 and TRBJ2-5; weak D call: TRBD2 (5 bases). V was clipped by 1 base and J by 4 bases, with 16 bases between them. CDR3 length equals 16 residues. In germline, CDR1 is SGHTA, CDR2 FQGNSA. The CDR3: CASSLVGGRDGETQYF. In DNA form, the CDR3 reads TGTGCCAGCAGCTTAGTAGGAGGCAGAGACGGAGAGACCCAGTACTTC.

This chain joins TRBV5-1 and TRBJ2-1; D gene unclear. Germline CDR1 SGHRS, CDR2 YFSETQ. Trimming stripped 2 bases from V and 4 bases from J, with 13 bases between. The CDR3 covers 15 residues. The CDR3 loop reads CASSLDLVPYNEQFF. CDR3 in DNA: TGCGCCAGCAGCTTAGACCTGGTGCCGTACAATGAGCAGTTCTTC.

This chain uses TRBV29-1 with TRBJ2-1, with D perhaps matching TRBD2 (5 bases). Germline V gives CDR1 SQVTM, CDR2 ANQGSEA. CDR3 size: 13 residues. Deletions cut 4 bases from V and 4 bases from J, with 11 bases between. CDR3 in DNA: TGCAGCGTTGTCCGGACTTCGTACAATGAGCAGTTCTTC. Protein product: CSVVRTSYNEQFF.

CDR3 loop: CASSLAGVGTGELFF. The CDR3 coding sequence is TGTGCCAGCAGTTTAGCAGGGGTGGGCACCGGGGAGCTGTTTTTT. V and J are TRBV12-3 or TRBV12-4 and TRBJ2-2; tentative D call: TRBD1 (5 bases). The CDR3 totals 15 residues. V was clipped by 0 bases and J by 4 bases, with 9 bases between them.

This clonotype was found a few times. The V call is TRBV4-2, the J call TRBJ2-4, with 9 bases fitting TRBD2. In germline, CDR1 is LGHNA, CDR2 YNFKEQ. Trimming removed 0 bases from V and 6 bases from J; junction bases left unmatched: 12. The length of the CDR3 is 18 residues. The CDR3 protein is CASSQEGGVAGERNIQYF. The CDR3 region has the DNA TGTGCCAGCAGCCAAGAGGGAGGAGTAGCGGGAGAAAGAAACATTCAGTACTTC.

The V gene is TRBV20-1, the J gene TRBJ2-7, with D possibly being TRBD1 (6 bases). Per germline, CDR1 DFQATT and CDR2 SNEGSKA (reference sequence). This CDR3 contains 13 residues. With 5 bases removed from V and 0 bases from J, the gap between germline ends came to 11 bases. For the CDR3, the DNA is TGCAGTGCTCCGACAGGCGCCTCCTACGAGCAGTACTTC. Translated, it gives CSAPTGASYEQYF.

This clonotype came up a few times. The J gene is TRBJ2-3, the V gene TRBV7-6, with TRBD1 as a possible D gene (6 bases). V was trimmed by 1 base and J by 0 bases, leaving 14 bases between them. CDR3 length: 17 amino acids. Germline-derived CDR1 and CDR2 are SGHVS and FNYEAQ. CDR3 nucleotide sequence: TGTGCCAGCAGCTTAGTCCAACAGGGCTTTAGCACAGATACGCAGTATTTT. Translation: CASSLVQQGFSTDTQYF.

This clonotype was seen only a few times. J is TRBJ2-1 and V is TRBV5-1, with D possibly matching TRBD2 (5 bases). Germline-derived CDR1 and CDR2 are SGHRS and YFSETQ. V was cut by 5 bases and J by 0 bases, with 12 bases left in between. This CDR3 spans 15 amino acids. CDR3 region: CASSPDWSSYNEQFF. CDR3 DNA sequence: TGCGCCAGCAGTCCGGACTGGAGCTCCTACAATGAGCAGTTCTTC.

The rearrangement uses TRBV2 and TRBJ2-5; maybe TRBD2 (6 bases). This CDR3 spans 16 amino acids. CDR1 and CDR2 (germline): SNHLY, FYNNEI. V lost 0 bases and J lost 2, with 13 bases in between. The CDR3 is CASSEALRDSQETQYF. As DNA, the CDR3 is TGTGCCAGCAGTGAAGCGCTTAGGGACTCACAAGAGACCCAGTACTTC.

This clonotype was seen more than once but under ten times. The rearrangement uses TRBV6-6 and TRBJ2-3, with 8 positions matching TRBD1. V shed 0 bases and J 4 bases; nucleotides not matched to a gene: 6. This CDR3 contains 16 residues. The V gene's germline CDR1 is MNHNY and CDR2 SVGAGI (reference sequence). The CDR3: CASSYSRDRLADTQYF. As DNA, the CDR3 is TGTGCCAGCAGTTACTCGAGGGACAGGTTAGCAGATACGCAGTATTTT.

The chain couples TRBV4-1 to TRBJ1-2; 7 bases fit TRBD1. This CDR3 is 15 amino acids long. Germline values: CDR1 MGHRA, CDR2 YSYEKL. The V and J ends lost 4 bases and 5 bases, in that order; junction bases with no gene match: 10. Here the CDR3 reads CASSPRQGDWYGYTF. In DNA, the CDR3 is TGCGCCAGCAGCCCTCGACAGGGTGATTGGTATGGCTACACCTTC.

This clonotype was picked up a small number of times. The chain combines TRBV7-9 with TRBJ2-3; D remains ambiguous. This CDR3 is built from 15 residues. Germline CDR1 SEHNR, CDR2 FQNEAQ (reference sequence). V shed 1 base and J shed 6 bases, with 14 bases lying between them. CDR3 nucleotide sequence: TGTGCCAGCAGCTTAGTGACGCGGCCGGACGATACGCAGTATTTT. It codes for CASSLVTRPDDTQYF.

This CDR3 is CASSNEGDLETQYF. CDR3 DNA sequence: TGTGCCAGCAGCAACGAGGGGGATTTGGAGACCCAGTACTTC. The chain couples TRBV27 to TRBJ2-5; tentatively, D is TRBD1 (6 bases). Germline loops: CDR1 MNHEY, CDR2 SMNVEV (reference sequence). The CDR3 spans 14 residues. V lost 6 bases to trimming and J lost 5 bases, with 16 bases between them.

Comment on this clonotype: This CDR3 fails to terminate in the conserved phenylalanine or tryptophan, so it likely reflects a read error. This rearrangement joins TRBV27 to TRBJ2-1, with TRBD2 as a possible D gene (5 bases). This CDR3 has 12 amino acids. Trimming shortened V by 5 bases and J by 8 bases, and 10 bases separated the two germline ends. Germline V gives CDR1 MNHEY, CDR2 SMNVEV (reference sequence). The DNA of the CDR3 is TGTGCCAGCAGTATAACCGGGGATGAGCAGTTCTTA. It translates to CASSITGDEQFL.

The chain is built from TRBV7-6 and TRBJ2-7, with D possibly being TRBD1 (6 bases). Trimming shortened V by 1 base and J by 5 bases, and 9 bases separated the two germline ends. From germline, CDR1 is SGHVS and CDR2 FNYEAQ. The CDR3 covers 13 residues. The CDR3 is CASSLGDRNEQYF. The CDR3, as DNA: TGTGCCAGCAGCTTAGGCGACAGGAACGAGCAGTACTTC.

CDR3 amino acids: CASSLGGVRGQSEAFF. CDR3 DNA: TGTGCCAGCAGCTTAGGAGGGGTCAGGGGGCAATCTGAAGCTTTCTTT. The chain is built from TRBV7-9 and TRBJ1-1; 8 bases line up with TRBD1. V trimming: 1 base; J trimming: 6 bases; junction bases outside the gene matches: 10. The CDR3 extends over 16 amino acids. Germline CDR1 SEHNR, CDR2 FQNEAQ (reference sequence).

The sample holds a few counts of this clonotype. This sequence joins TRBV5-1 and TRBJ2-3; D uncertain. V lost 4 bases, J lost 0 bases, and 15 bases lay in between. Germline CDR1 SGHRS, CDR2 YFSETQ. This CDR3 comprises 16 residues. The chain's CDR3 is CASSPPSAKSTDTQYF. DNA for the CDR3: TGCGCCAGCAGCCCGCCCAGTGCGAAGAGCACAGATACGCAGTATTTT.